The clone carrying this T cell receptor (beta chain) was picked up many times. Its target is unknown. The data derive from a study of blood T cells in healthy people across ages. Study observations and caveats: Any changes in expanded clonotypes were possibly confounded, as donor CMV status remained unknown. With naive T cell percentage, TCR beta diversity showed a strong correlation. TCR beta diversity per million T cells fell roughly linearly with age.

In germline, CDR1 is SQVTM, CDR2 ANQGSEA. This CDR3 has 11 residues. A second PCR, run for roughly 7 to 11 cycles, used a sample-barcoded 5' primer plus a J-beta primer mix. TCRdb used MiXCR to reprocess the 5' RACE reads, holding one entry per CDR3 protein. The sample lists 730,000 or so distinct CDR3 sequences, about 43% occurring once. This TCR derives from a man older than 75 in good health. Sample: blood. The J gene is TRBJ2-4, the V gene TRBV29-1, with D perhaps TRBD2 (5 bases). The assigned J gene may be wrong: the sequence end matches TRBJ2-7 better. The CDR3 sequence is CSVDEGVEQYF. As DNA, the CDR3 is TGCAGCGTTGATGAGGGAGTCGAGCAGTACTTC.